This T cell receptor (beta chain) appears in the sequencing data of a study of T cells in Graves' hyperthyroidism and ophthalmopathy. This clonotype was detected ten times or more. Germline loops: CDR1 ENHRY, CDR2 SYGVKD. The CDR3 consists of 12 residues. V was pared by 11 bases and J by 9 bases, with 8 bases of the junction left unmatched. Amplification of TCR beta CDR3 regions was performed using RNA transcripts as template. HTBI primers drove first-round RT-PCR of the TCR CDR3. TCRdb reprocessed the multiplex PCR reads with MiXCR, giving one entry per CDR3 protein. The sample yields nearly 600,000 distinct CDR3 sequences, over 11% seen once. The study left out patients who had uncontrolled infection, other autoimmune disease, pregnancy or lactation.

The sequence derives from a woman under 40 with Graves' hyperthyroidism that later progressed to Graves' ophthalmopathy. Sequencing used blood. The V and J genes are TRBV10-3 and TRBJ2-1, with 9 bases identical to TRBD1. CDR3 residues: CAVNRGPGEQFF. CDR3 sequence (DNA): TGTGCCGTAAACAGGGGGCCTGGTGAGCAGTTCTTC.